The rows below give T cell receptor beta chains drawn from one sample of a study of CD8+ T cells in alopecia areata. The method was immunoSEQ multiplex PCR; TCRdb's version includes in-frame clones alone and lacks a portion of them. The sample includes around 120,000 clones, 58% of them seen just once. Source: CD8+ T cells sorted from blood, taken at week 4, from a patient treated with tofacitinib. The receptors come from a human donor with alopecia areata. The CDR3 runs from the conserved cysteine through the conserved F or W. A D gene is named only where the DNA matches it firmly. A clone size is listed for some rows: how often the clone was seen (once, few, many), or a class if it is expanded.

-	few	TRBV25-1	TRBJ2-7	CASRMDGSYEQYF	TGTGCCAGCAGAATGGACGGATCCTACGAGCAGTACTTC
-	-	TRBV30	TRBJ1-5	CAWSSGGGNQPQHF	TGTGCCTGGAGTTCGGGGGGGGGCAATCAGCCCCAGCATTTT
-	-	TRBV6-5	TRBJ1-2	CASSYGETYTF	TGTGCCAGCAGTTACGGCGAGACCTACACCTTC
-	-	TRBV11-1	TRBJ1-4	CASSKGFNEKLFF	TGTGCCAGCAGCAAAGGATTCAATGAAAAACTGTTTTTT
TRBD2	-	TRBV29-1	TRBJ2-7	CSVEETSGGAFTYEQYF	TGCAGCGTTGAAGAGACTAGCGGGGGGGCCTTTACCTACGAGCAGTACTTC
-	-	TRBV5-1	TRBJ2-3	CASSLVTWSTDTQYF	TGCGCCAGCAGCTTGGTTACCTGGAGCACAGATACGCAGTATTTT
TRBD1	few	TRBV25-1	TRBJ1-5	CASSWTGTQPQHF	TGTGCCAGCAGTTGGACAGGGACTCAGCCCCAGCATTTT
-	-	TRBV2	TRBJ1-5	CASSETGYSNQPQHF	TGTGCCAGCAGTGAAACAGGGTACAGCAATCAGCCCCAGCATTTT
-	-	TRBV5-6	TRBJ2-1	CASSLDLGSQFF	TGTGCCAGCAGCTTAGATCTAGGGAGTCAGTTCTTC
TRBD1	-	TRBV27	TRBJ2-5	CASIQTGHPEETQYF	TGTGCCAGCATCCAGACAGGGCACCCCGAAGAGACCCAGTACTTC
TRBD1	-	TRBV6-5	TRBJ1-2	CASSYLPGQEPYGYTF	TGTGCCAGCAGTTACTTACCGGGACAGGAGCCCTATGGCTACACCTTC
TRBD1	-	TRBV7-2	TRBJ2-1	CASSFNRDRGLVEQFF	TGTGCCAGCAGCTTTAACCGGGACAGGGGTTTGGTAGAGCAGTTCTTC
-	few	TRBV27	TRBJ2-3	CASLSRTDTQYF	TGTGCCAGCCTTAGTCGCACAGATACGCAGTATTTT
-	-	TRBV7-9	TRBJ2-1	CASARYNEQFF	TGTGCCAGCGCACGCTACAATGAGCAGTTCTTC
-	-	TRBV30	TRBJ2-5	CAWSVEGETQYF	TGTGCCTGGAGTGTAGAAGGAGAGACCCAGTACTTC
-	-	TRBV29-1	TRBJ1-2	CSEEGGVNYGYTF	TGCAGCGAAGAAGGGGGGGTTAACTATGGCTACACCTTC
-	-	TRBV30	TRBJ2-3	CALSEDGTDTQYF	TGTGCCCTATCCGAAGACGGCACAGATACGCAGTATTTT
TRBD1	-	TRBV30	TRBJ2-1	CALDRPSSYNEQFF	TGTGCCTTGGACAGGCCGAGCTCCTACAATGAGCAGTTCTTC
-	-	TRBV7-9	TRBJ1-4	CASSVPGPEKLFF	TGTGCCAGCAGCGTACCGGGCCCTGAAAAACTGTTTTTT
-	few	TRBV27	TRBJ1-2	CASSQVGRYGYTF	TGTGCCAGCAGTCAAGTGGGGCGGTATGGCTACACCTTC
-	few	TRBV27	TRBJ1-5	CASSLSGGLEPQHF	TGTGCCAGCAGTTTATCCGGGGGCTTAGAGCCCCAGCATTTT
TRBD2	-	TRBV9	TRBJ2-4	CASSAGTSGDEAKNIQYF	TGTGCCAGCAGCGCCGGGACTAGCGGGGACGAGGCCAAAAACATTCAGTACTTC
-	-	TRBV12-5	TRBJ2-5	CASGSTMSPQETQYF	TGTGCTAGTGGATCGACAATGTCCCCACAAGAGACCCAGTACTTC
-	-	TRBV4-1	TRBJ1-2	CASSSPWAESYGYTF	TGCGCCAGCAGCTCCCCCTGGGCGGAATCTTATGGCTACACCTTC
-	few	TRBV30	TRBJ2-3	CAYPGPRHTQYF	TGTGCCTACCCTGGACCGAGACATACGCAGTATTTT
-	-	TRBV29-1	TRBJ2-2	CSVQGIGTGELFF	TGCAGCGTGCAGGGGATAGGTACCGGGGAGCTGTTTTTT
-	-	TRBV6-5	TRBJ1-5	CASRNRADQPQHF	TGTGCCAGCAGAAACAGGGCTGATCAGCCCCAGCATTTT
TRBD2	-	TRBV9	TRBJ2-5	CASSAGTAGAETQYF	TGTGCCAGCAGCGCCGGGACCGCGGGAGCCGAGACCCAGTACTTC
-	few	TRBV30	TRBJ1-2	CAWSVGAGDGYTF	TGTGCCTGGAGTGTAGGAGCCGGGGATGGCTACACCTTC
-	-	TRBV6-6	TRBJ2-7	CASSGTYEQYF	TGTGCCAGCAGCGGGACGTACGAGCAGTACTTC